This passage covers 25 T cell receptor beta chains from one sample sequenced in a study of cytomegalovirus exposure and HLA in healthy donors. 13 Jbeta primers and 60 Vbeta primers were used for the PCR. Sequencing was performed with immunoSEQ multiplex PCR; in TCRdb, only in-frame clones are kept and a portion is missing. This table has around 110,000 clones, roughly two thirds appearing once. The sequencing input was PBMCs. The receptor set was obtained from a female donor in good health and CMV-seronegative.

This chain connects TRBV19 to TRBJ2-4; TRBD2 matches 11 bases. With V trimmed by 5 bases and J by 0 bases, 6 bases remained unmatched. The CDR3 contains 17 residues. In germline, CDR1 is LNHDA, CDR2 SQIVND (reference sequence). The CDR3 DNA sequence: TGTGCCAGTAGTCCCAGACTAGCGGGAATAGCCAAAAACATTCAGTACTTC. Protein: CASSPRLAGIAKNIQYF.

V is TRBV27 and J is TRBJ1-5; D may be TRBD1 (5 bases). The length of the CDR3 is 19 residues. Per germline, CDR1 MNHEY and CDR2 SMNVEV (reference sequence). V was clipped by 2 bases and J by 1 base, with 21 bases between them. The CDR3 DNA sequence: TGTGCCAGCAGTTTAAAGGGGCCAGGACGGAAAGAAAGCAATCAGCCCCAGCATTTT. It specifies CASSLKGPGRKESNQPQHF.

This chain connects TRBV4-2 to TRBJ1-4; D is unclear. Deletions cut 5 bases from V and 0 bases from J, with 13 bases between. From germline, CDR1 is LGHNA and CDR2 YNFKEQ. This CDR3 comprises 16 residues. The CDR3 DNA is TGTGCCAGCAGCAAACACCGGGAGGCAACTAATGAAAAACTGTTTTTT. This translates into CASSKHREATNEKLFF.

The chain combines TRBV6-6 with TRBJ2-1, with 10 bases lining up with TRBD2. CDR1 and CDR2 from the germline V gene are MNHNY and SVGAGI (reference sequence). The CDR3 sequence is 16 residues long. After removal of 2 bases from V and 6 bases from J, the junction contained 7 bases not matched to a gene. CDR3 in DNA: TGTGCCAGCAGTTACGGGGGGACTAGCGCACTCAATGAGCAGTTCTTC. Translated: CASSYGGTSALNEQFF.

This clone was found a few times. The sample contains more than one DNA sequence encoding this CDR3. The V gene is TRBV6-6, the J gene TRBJ1-2; TRBD1 matches 11 bases. The germline V gene has CDR1 MNHNY and CDR2 SVGAGI (reference sequence). The length of the CDR3 is 15 residues. V shed 6 bases and J 6 bases; nucleotides not matched to a gene: 9. This CDR3 is CASRKDRGRVDGYTF. The CDR3, as DNA: TGTGCCAGCAGGAAGGACAGGGGGCGCGTTGATGGCTACACCTTC.

The V call is TRBV6-6, the J call TRBJ1-5, with 7 bases that match TRBD1. Germline V lookup: CDR1 MNHNY, CDR2 SVGAGI (reference sequence). The CDR3 has 13 residues. J was trimmed by 12 bases and V by 8 bases; bases with no gene match: 13. The CDR3 coding sequence is TGTGCCAGCGGTACAGGGGCCTGGGGTCTCCAGCATTTT. Its translation: CASGTGAWGLQHF.

V and J are TRBV27 and TRBJ2-6; 7 bases align to TRBD1. The V segment lost 3 bases and the J segment 0 bases; nucleotides outside the gene matches: 5. From germline, CDR1 is MNHEY and CDR2 SMNVEV (reference sequence). The CDR3 has 17 residues. The CDR3 loop is CASSFGQASSGANVLTF. As DNA, the CDR3 is TGTGCCAGCAGTTTCGGACAGGCTAGCTCTGGGGCCAACGTCCTGACTTTC.

In this sample, this clone turned up a few times. This chain uses TRBV28 with TRBJ2-4; 7 bases are shared with TRBD2. The trim removed 5 bases at V and 0 bases at J, leaving 10 bases unmatched. This CDR3 is built from 17 residues. CDR1 is MDHEN, CDR2 SYDVKM, per germline. DNA of the CDR3: TGTGCCAGCAGTCCAGGGCTAGCGGTCTTAGCCAAAAACATTCAGTACTTC. Protein product: CASSPGLAVLAKNIQYF.

The V call is TRBV5-1, the J call TRBJ2-1, with 14 positions matching TRBD2. The CDR3 has 20 amino acids. After removal of 0 bases from V and 10 bases from J, the junction contained 18 bases not matched to a gene. Germline CDR1 and CDR2: SGHRS and YFSETQ. The CDR3 DNA reads as TGCGCCAGCAGCTTGGCCCCGGACAGCTATTGGACTAGCGGGGGGTACGAGCAGTTCTTC. Translation: CASSLAPDSYWTSGGYEQFF.

This clone appeared a few times. The genes are TRBV23-1 and TRBJ2-5; D unclear. The J call could be wrong; TRBJ2-7 is a better fit for the DNA end. TRBV23-1 is assigned to the ORF class and has an uncertain function. The CDR3 is 12 residues long. The CDR3 is CASVPISYEQYF. CDR3 DNA: TGCGCCAGCGTTCCTATCTCCTACGAGCAGTACTTC.

The J gene is TRBJ2-5, the V gene TRBV7-6, with a tentative D call TRBD1 (7 bases). Germline CDR1 and CDR2: SGHVS and FNYEAQ. V shed 7 bases and J shed 11 bases, with 17 bases lying between them. CDR3 length equals 12 residues. The chain's CDR3 is CASMLQGGEQYF. The CDR3 nucleotides are TGTGCCAGCATGTTGCAGGGGGGAGAGCAGTACTTC.

The sample holds a few counts of this clone. This rearrangement joins TRBV29-1 to TRBJ1-1, with D maybe TRBD1 (5 bases). Deletions cut 5 bases from V and 0 bases from J, with 19 bases between. Looked up from germline, CDR1 is SQVTM and CDR2 is ANQGSEA. The CDR3 is 16 residues long. CDR3 DNA sequence: TGCAGCGTTCGTGGAGGGAAAGGGGCTATGAACACTGAAGCTTTCTTT. Translated: CSVRGGKGAMNTEAFF.

The rearrangement links TRBV10-2 to TRBJ2-3; unclear D gene. The V end lost 4 bases, the J end lost 4 bases, and 3 bases lay between the germline ends. The CDR3 has 11 residues. CDR1 and CDR2 from the germline V gene are WSHSY and SAAADI. The CDR3 loop reads CASSGADTQYF. The DNA for the CDR3 is TGCGCCAGCAGTGGAGCAGATACGCAGTATTTT.

A few counts support this clone. V gene TRBV5-5 combines with J gene TRBJ2-2, with 7 bases identical to TRBD2. CDR3 length equals 16 residues. Germline V gene lookup returns CDR1 SGHKS and CDR2 YYEKEE (reference sequence). Germline trimming cut 4 bases from V and 7 bases from J; bases unmatched to any gene: 13. CDR3 sequence reads: CASSLGLNSGLGELFF. In DNA, the CDR3 is TGTGCCAGCAGCCTAGGGTTAAATAGCGGGCTCGGGGAGCTGTTTTTT.

The table lists this clone with a count of one. V usage is TRBV21-1 and J usage is TRBJ2-7; the listed D gene, TRBD2, was not tested against the DNA. TRBV21-1 is recorded as a pseudogene. CDR3 length equals 15 residues. The CDR3 DNA reads TGTGCCAGCACCTCGGGACTAGCGCGGACCTACGAGCAGTACTTC. It codes for CASTSGLARTYEQYF.

About this clone itself: The identical CDR3 is also encoded by other nucleotide sequences in the sample. This sequence joins TRBV25-1 and TRBJ2-7; D is perhaps TRBD2 (5 bases). Germline lookup yields CDR1 MGHDK and CDR2 SYGVNS. V was cut by 4 bases and J by 1 base, with 11 bases left in between. This CDR3 region has 14 residues. The CDR3 nucleotides read TGTGCCAGCAGTGTATCAGGACTTTCCTACGAGCAGTACTTC. As protein: CASSVSGLSYEQYF.

The chain links TRBV6-5 to TRBJ2-7; maybe TRBD1 (5 bases). There are 14 residues in the CDR3. Germline CDR1 MNHEY, CDR2 SVGAGI. The V end lost 5 bases, the J end lost 4 bases, and 15 bases lay between the germline ends. The CDR3 nucleotides read TGTGCCAGCAGTCCAAACATCAGGGTGTACGAGCAGTACTTC. Amino acids: CASSPNIRVYEQYF.

The CDR3 reads CASSLSRRVHEQFF. CDR3 coding DNA: TGTGCCAGCAGCTTATCCAGGCGGGTACATGAGCAGTTCTTC. The V and J genes are TRBV13 and TRBJ2-1, with D maybe TRBD2 (5 bases). V lost 2 bases and J lost 8, with 13 bases in between. CDR3 length equals 14 residues. Germline lookup yields CDR1 PRHDT and CDR2 FYEKMQ (reference sequence).

This clone occurred a few times. This chain uses TRBV7-2 with TRBJ2-1; 11 bases match TRBD2. V was clipped by 0 bases and J by 6 bases; unmatched bases: 10. Germline V gene sequence: CDR1 SGHTA, CDR2 FQGNSA. The CDR3 contains 18 residues. The CDR3: CASSLAASGRRWSNEQFF. DNA of the CDR3: TGTGCCAGCAGCTTAGCGGCTAGCGGGAGGAGATGGAGCAATGAGCAGTTCTTC.

As DNA, the CDR3 is TGCGCCAGCAGCCAAGAGGCCCTACAGGGCCGAGGCTACACCTTC. Encoded protein: CASSQEALQGRGYTF. This sequence joins TRBV4-1 and TRBJ1-2; tentatively, D is TRBD1 (6 bases). V lost 0 bases, J lost 8 bases, and 16 bases lay in between. The CDR3 totals 15 residues. Germline V gene data show CDR1 as MGHRA and CDR2 as YSYEKL.

The chain uses TRBV19 and TRBJ1-1; tentatively, D is TRBD1 (5 bases). The V gene's germline CDR1 is LNHDA and CDR2 SQIVND (reference sequence). V was cut by 4 bases and J by 1 base, with 13 bases left in between. The CDR3 sequence is 15 residues long. For the CDR3, the DNA is TGTGCCAGTAGTACCTTCGGGGGATGGAACACTGAAGCTTTCTTT. It translates to CASSTFGGWNTEAFF.

This clone has a handful of counts. The rearrangement uses TRBV5-4 and TRBJ2-4; D is undetermined. The V and J ends lost 4 bases and 0 bases respectively, with 17 bases between them. CDR3 length equals 17 residues. Per germline, CDR1 SGHNT and CDR2 YYREEE (reference sequence). The CDR3: CASSIMLESTAKNIQYF. The CDR3 DNA reads TGTGCCAGCAGCATTATGTTAGAGAGTACAGCCAAAAACATTCAGTACTTC.

J is TRBJ1-4 and V is TRBV10-3; 10 bases are a match to TRBD1. The V gene's germline CDR1 is ENHRY and CDR2 SYGVKD. Trimming removed 3 bases from V and 10 bases from J; junction bases left unmatched: 5. The CDR3 runs 14 residues. This CDR3 reads CAISEGTGVGKLFF. The CDR3 nucleotides read TGTGCCATCAGTGAAGGGACAGGGGTTGGAAAACTGTTTTTT.

The genes are TRBV5-1 and TRBJ2-2, with D perhaps matching TRBD1 (5 bases). The CDR3 length is 15 residues. Trimming cost V 1 base and J 1 base, with 8 bases left between them. The V gene's germline CDR1 is SGHRS and CDR2 YFSETQ. CDR3 region: CASSLYQGNTGELFF. The CDR3 nucleotides read TGCGCCAGCAGCTTGTATCAGGGGAACACCGGGGAGCTGTTTTTT.

The gene calls are TRBV7-8 and TRBJ2-1; possibly TRBD2 for D (6 bases). Germline assignment: CDR1 SGHVS and CDR2 FQNEAQ. Deletions cut 5 bases from V and 7 bases from J, with 18 bases between. The CDR3 has 15 amino acids. CDR3 sequence reads: CASSLSGSRRNEQFF. CDR3 nucleotides: TGTGCCAGCAGCCTCTCCGGGAGTAGGAGGAATGAGCAGTTCTTC.